Given below is one TCR beta chain in context. This clonotype is identified as large (0.1 to 1%). What antigen it recognizes has not been identified. No per-base quality is available; no much larger clone lies one base away. For sequencing, an Illumina MiSeq was employed. The TCR sequencing libraries included unique molecular identifiers and were indexed using TruSeq single indexes. Under the source paper's analysis protocol: With default settings for both tools, TCR reads were mapped and error-corrected using MIGEC v1.2.7 and then analyzed using VDJtools v1.1.7. Shannon-Wiener and inverse Simpson indices, computed in VDJtools, were used to quantify repertoire diversity. A frequency threshold of at least three was used to define expanded TCRbeta clonotypes. Statistical comparisons of TCR diversity between tumor TRM and non-TRM populations used Wilcoxon rank-sum tests across under twelve patients. Using fastp at Q25 and MiXCR, TCRdb reprocessed the public reads and kept productive beta chains. Rows are combined by CDR3 protein, so each entry shows the most common genes and DNA. For this entry, the V and J calls and clone size follow TCRdb and not the study's own pipeline. The table for this sample lists about 400 distinct CDR3 sequences; about 18% of them were counted only once. The ten largest clonotypes hold approximately 33% of the sample.

This entry is derived from a study of tissue-resident memory T cells in lung cancer (dated by TCRdb to the late 2010s). A note on the overall study: Paired tumor TRM and tumor non-TRM populations from some ten lung cancer patients were compared using TCR beta-chain sequencing. What the study reported, not specific to this receptor: Compared with tumor non-TRM cells, tumor TRM cells had a significantly more restricted TCR repertoire, with lower Shannon-Wiener and inverse Simpson diversity. Expanded clonotypes accounted for around 70% of tumor TRM repertoires on average, versus more than 45% of tumor non-TRM repertoires.

CD8+ T cells were sorted by CD103 expression on a BD FACSAria-II directly into ice-cold TRIzol LS reagent. Freshly resected lung tumor tissue was collected at the time of surgical resection. Fresh cells were Fc receptor-blocked, then stained for CD45, CD4, CD3, CD8A and CD103, with DAPI used for live/dead discrimination. A miRNeasy kit was used to purify total RNA from the sorted CD103+ and CD103- CD8+ T cells. Tumor-infiltrating CD8+ cytotoxic T cells were sorted by CD103 expression to separate tissue-resident memory (TRM) cells from non-TRM cells. Patients with treatment-naive lung cancer were used as donors. Patients with respiratory malignancies who were newly diagnosed and untreated were recruited prospectively after referral. From V the trimming removes 11 bases and from J it removes 0 bases, while the gene matches leave 8 bases of the junction unaccounted for. The CDR3 contains 16 residues, cysteine and phenylalanine counted. CDR3 DNA only is kept here, 48 bases in frame from base 1. Reading the germline V gene gives CDR1 SGHVS and CDR2 FQNEAQ.

This sequence originates from a human donor with treatment-naive lung cancer (subtype not recorded). The receptor chain draws on TRBV7-8 and TRBJ2-6; 9 bases in between match TRBD1. Sequencing was carried out using CD103- CD8+ T cells from lung tumor tissue. What the cell subset or site label conveys for this sample: non-TRM CD8+ CTLs. CDR3 reads: CAGGDRADSGANVLTF. DNA sequence: TGTGCCGGGGGGGACAGGGCGGACTCTGGGGCCAACGTCCTGACTTTC. Beyond the CDR3, the reference TRBV7-8 and TRBJ2-6 genes provide the residues; the full variable domain reads: GAGVSQSPRYKVAKRGQDVALRCDPISGHVSLFWYQQALGQGPEFLTYFQNEAQLDKSGLPSDRFFAERPEGSVSTLKIQRTQQEDSAVYLCAGGDRADSGANVLTFGAGSRLTVL.